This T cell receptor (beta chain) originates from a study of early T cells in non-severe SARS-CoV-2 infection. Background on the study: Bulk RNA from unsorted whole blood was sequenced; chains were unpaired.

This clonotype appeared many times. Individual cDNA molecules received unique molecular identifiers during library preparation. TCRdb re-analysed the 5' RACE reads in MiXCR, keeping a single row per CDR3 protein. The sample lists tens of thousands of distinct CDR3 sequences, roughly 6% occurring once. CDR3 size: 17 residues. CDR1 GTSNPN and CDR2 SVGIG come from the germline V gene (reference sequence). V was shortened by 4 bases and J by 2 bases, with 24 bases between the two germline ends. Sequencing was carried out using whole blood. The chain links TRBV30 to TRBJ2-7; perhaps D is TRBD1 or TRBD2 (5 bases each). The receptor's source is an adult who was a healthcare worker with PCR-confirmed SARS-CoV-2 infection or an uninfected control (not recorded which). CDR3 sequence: CAWISGPLHEGPYEQYF. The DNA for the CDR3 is TGTGCCTGGATCTCTGGGCCCCTTCATGAGGGGCCCTACGAGCAGTACTTC. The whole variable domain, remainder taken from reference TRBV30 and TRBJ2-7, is SQTIHQWPATLVQPVGSPLSLECTVEGTSNPNLYWYRQAAGRGLQLLFYSVGIGQISSEVPQNLSASRPQDRQFILSSKKLLLSDSGFYLCAWISGPLHEGPYEQYFGPGTRLTVT.